The 26 T cell receptor beta chains below were found in one sample sequenced in a study of blood T cell repertoires in COVID-19. Sequenced by immunoSEQ multiplex PCR; TCRdb stores in-frame clones only, minus some. The data show 150,000 to 160,000 clones, 75% to 90% seen once. The specimen was peripheral blood. These receptors originate from a woman aged 70-85 years with acute or convalescent COVID-19.

This clone showed up just once. V is TRBV5-4 and J is TRBJ2-7, with 10 bases identical to TRBD1. The germline V gene has CDR1 SGHNT and CDR2 YYREEE (reference sequence). Trimming removed 4 bases from V and 5 bases from J; junction bases left unmatched: 3. The CDR3 spans 13 residues. In DNA, the CDR3 is TGTGCCAGCAGCCAAGGACAGGGGGACGAGCAGTACTTC. It encodes CASSQGQGDEQYF.

This clone came up a few times. The chain combines TRBV2 with TRBJ1-5; D may be TRBD1 (6 bases). Germline V gene sequence: CDR1 SNHLY, CDR2 FYNNEI. The CDR3 contains 16 residues. Trimming stripped 0 bases from V and 2 bases from J, with 11 bases between. CDR3 sequence reads: CASSEARGMGNQPQHF. The CDR3, as DNA: TGTGCCAGCAGTGAAGCGAGGGGGATGGGCAATCAGCCCCAGCATTTT.

J is TRBJ1-2 and V is TRBV6-1, with TRBD1 matching 7 bases. V shed 3 bases, J shed 2 bases, and the junction held 21 bases outside the gene matches. The CDR3 extends over 20 amino acids. Per the germline V gene, CDR1 is MNHNS and CDR2 is SASEGT. The CDR3: CASSERDSWVSIGRNYGYTF. For the CDR3, the DNA is TGTGCCAGCAGTGAGAGGGACAGTTGGGTATCGATCGGTAGGAACTATGGCTACACCTTC.

This chain uses TRBV6-5 with TRBJ1-1; D call uncertain. The V and J ends lost 6 bases and 1 base respectively, with 9 bases between them. This CDR3 has 13 amino acids. Germline-derived CDR1 and CDR2 are MNHEY and SVGAGI. CDR3 sequence: CASRRTENTEAFF. The DNA for the CDR3 is TGTGCCAGCAGGCGAACAGAGAACACTGAAGCTTTCTTT.

The chain has TRBV6-2 or TRBV6-3 and TRBJ2-1, with 9 bases aligning to TRBD2. Trimming cost V 5 bases and J 6 bases; bases outside gene matches: 5. The germline V gene encodes CDR1 MNHEY and CDR2 SVGEGT. This CDR3 region has 14 residues. This CDR3 is CASSRSGGLNEQFF. The CDR3 DNA reads TGTGCCAGCAGTAGAAGCGGGGGGCTCAATGAGCAGTTCTTC.

The chain uses TRBV6-2 or TRBV6-3 and TRBJ1-4; TRBD1 matches 9 bases. Germline CDR1 is MNHEY and CDR2 is SVGEGT. The CDR3 is made up of 14 amino acids. The ends lost 6 bases at V and 5 bases at J; junction bases unmatched: 4. The CDR3 is CASSPGQGNEKLFF. CDR3 sequence (DNA): TGTGCCAGCAGCCCGGGACAGGGAAATGAAAAACTGTTTTTT.

The rearrangement links TRBV9 to TRBJ2-1; the match to TRBD2 covers 12 bases. The CDR3 length is 23 residues. The germline CDR1 and CDR2 sequences are SGDLS and YYNGEE. The V and J ends lost 0 bases and 6 bases, in that order; junction bases with no gene match: 25. This CDR3 reads CASSVEPLQASGGASLLGNEQFF. The CDR3 DNA sequence: TGTGCCAGCAGCGTAGAGCCCCTTCAGGCTAGCGGGGGGGCCTCCTTATTGGGCAATGAGCAGTTCTTC.

The gene calls are TRBV19 and TRBJ1-1, with D possibly TRBD1 on 5 matching bases. The CDR3 covers 12 residues. The germline V and J ends were trimmed by 1 base and 8 bases, with 8 bases remaining between them. Germline CDR1 and CDR2: LNHDA and SQIVND (reference sequence). CDR3: CASSIGGPEAFF. As DNA, the CDR3 is TGTGCCAGTAGTATAGGGGGCCCCGAAGCTTTCTTT. Together with reference TRBV19 and TRBJ1-1, the CDR3 gives the full variable domain: DGGITQSPKYLFRKEGQNVTLSCEQNLNHDAMYWYRQDPGQGLRLIYYSQIVNDFQKGDIAEGYSVSREKKESFPLTVTSAQKNPTAFYLCASSIGGPEAFFGQGTRLTVV.

The chain carries TRBV5-6 and TRBJ1-1; D is uncertain. This CDR3 contains 13 residues. V shed 4 bases and J shed 1 base, with 8 bases lying between them. The germline CDR1 and CDR2 sequences are SGHDT and YYEEEE. The CDR3 coding sequence is TGTGCCAGCAGCCCCCGACAGAACACTGAAGCTTTCTTT. Encoded protein: CASSPRQNTEAFF.

The chain employs TRBV13 and TRBJ2-7; D gene unclear. V shed 4 bases and J shed 0 bases, with 10 bases lying between them. The length of the CDR3 is 14 residues. CDR1 PRHDT and CDR2 FYEKMQ come from the germline V gene (reference sequence). The CDR3 region is CASSSRLSSYEQYF. The CDR3 DNA reads as TGTGCCAGCAGCTCCCGACTCAGCTCCTACGAGCAGTACTTC.

The chain combines TRBV6-4 with TRBJ2-3; possible D gene TRBD2, 6 bases. Trimming took 0 bases from V and 1 from J, leaving 11 bases between them. The CDR3 has 16 amino acids. Germline-derived CDR1 and CDR2 are MRHNA and SNTAGT. CDR3 DNA sequence: TGTGCCAGCAGTGACTCCGGGACTGGTGGCACAGATACGCAGTATTTT. Its protein product is CASSDSGTGGTDTQYF.

J is TRBJ2-1 and V is TRBV30, with a weak D call TRBD2 (5 bases). This CDR3 comprises 16 residues. V lost 2 bases and J 7 bases, leaving 21 bases between the germline ends. In germline, CDR1 is GTSNPN, CDR2 SVGIG (reference sequence). The DNA for the CDR3 is TGTGCCTGGAGTCGGCGGCGGGTTGCCCTGGAAAATGAGCAGTTCTTC. Encoded protein: CAWSRRRVALENEQFF.

V is TRBV28 and J is TRBJ2-7, with D possibly being TRBD1 (6 bases). Trimming left V 5 bases short and J 3 bases short, with 11 bases between. The CDR3 is 13 residues long. Per the germline V gene, CDR1 is MDHEN and CDR2 is SYDVKM. CDR3 in DNA: TGTGCCAGCAGTCCAGGGGCGGGCTACGAGCAGTACGTC. Translation gives CASSPGAGYEQYV.

The CDR3 loop is CASRKTTSGPYEQYF. The CDR3, as DNA: TGTGCCAGCAGAAAAACTACTAGCGGACCCTACGAGCAGTACTTC. The V gene is TRBV6-6, the J gene TRBJ2-7; 8 bases align to TRBD2. With V trimmed by 6 bases and J by 2 bases, 9 bases remained unmatched. Germline CDR1 and CDR2: MNHNY and SVGAGI (reference sequence). The CDR3 runs 15 residues.

V usage is TRBV5-6 and J usage is TRBJ2-2, with D perhaps matching TRBD2 (6 bases). Germline-derived CDR1 and CDR2 are SGHDT and YYEEEE. V was shortened by 3 bases and J by 3 bases, with 12 bases between the two germline ends. The CDR3 runs to 15 residues. This CDR3 reads CASSWARGYTGELFF. The DNA of the CDR3 is TGTGCCAGCAGCTGGGCTCGGGGGTACACCGGGGAGCTGTTTTTT.

The gene calls are TRBV4-1 and TRBJ2-2; 11 bases are a match to TRBD1. Looked up from germline, CDR1 is MGHRA and CDR2 is YSYEKL. The junction had 9 bases not matched to a gene; V was cut back by 5 bases and J by 7 bases. The CDR3 is 16 residues long. CDR3 sequence (DNA): TGCGCCAGCAGCGCGTCCGGGACAGGGGGTGGCGGGGAGCTGTTTTTT. It specifies CASSASGTGGGGELFF.

The gene calls are TRBV7-3 and TRBJ2-3, with D tentatively TRBD1 (6 bases). With 2 bases removed from V and 3 bases from J, the gap between germline ends came to 18 bases. The CDR3 runs 17 residues. Germline V gene lookup returns CDR1 SGHTA and CDR2 FQGTGA. The CDR3, as DNA: TGTGCCAGCAGCTTAGCCCCTCAGGGGTATGGTACAGATACGCAGTATTTT. It translates to CASSLAPQGYGTDTQYF.

The rearrangement links TRBV6-5 to TRBJ2-5; D is uncertain. Deletions cut 7 bases from V and 3 bases from J, with 18 bases between. From germline, CDR1 is MNHEY and CDR2 SVGAGI. The CDR3 consists of 15 residues. CDR3 DNA sequence: TGTGCCAGCATTAGCTCCCCTTGGCTGGAAGAGACCCAGTACTTC. Translated: CASISSPWLEETQYF.

The gene calls are TRBV7-9 and TRBJ1-1; 8 nucleotides align to TRBD1. The germline V gene encodes CDR1 SEHNR and CDR2 FQNEAQ (reference sequence). There are 15 residues in the CDR3. V lost 4 bases to trimming and J lost 6 bases; unmatched junction nucleotides: 10. CDR3 sequence reads: CASSWAGQGAAEAFF. In DNA, the CDR3 is TGTGCCAGCAGCTGGGCGGGGCAGGGGGCTGCTGAAGCTTTCTTT.

The gene calls are TRBV27 and TRBJ1-6; perhaps TRBD1 as D (5 bases). This CDR3 is 14 amino acids long. V was trimmed by 6 bases and J by 6 bases, leaving 12 bases between them. CDR1 is MNHEY and CDR2 is SMNVEV in the germline V gene (reference sequence). The CDR3: CASSHPDSNSPLHF. The DNA of the CDR3 is TGTGCCAGCAGCCACCCCGACAGTAATTCACCCCTCCACTTT.

This rearrangement joins TRBV7-9 to TRBJ1-1; D gene uncertain. CDR1 and CDR2 (germline): SEHNR, FQNEAQ (reference sequence). This CDR3 is built from 15 residues. The ends were cut back, 5 bases at V and 1 base at J, with 14 bases in the middle. For the CDR3, the DNA is TGTGCCAGCAGCCCATCGGGAACATCGAACACTGAAGCTTTCTTT. This encodes CASSPSGTSNTEAFF.

V is TRBV25-1 and J is TRBJ1-1; D might be TRBD1 (6 bases). Per the germline V gene, CDR1 is MGHDK and CDR2 is SYGVNS. This CDR3 region has 13 residues. Trimming removed 3 bases at V and 6 bases at J, with 11 bases between. The CDR3 DNA follows: TGTGCCAGCAGTGACCCAGGGGCACCTGAAGCTTTCTTT. Encoded protein: CASSDPGAPEAFF.

V and J are TRBV2 and TRBJ2-1, with D unclear. The V gene lost 2 bases and the J gene lost 5 bases, with 4 bases spanning the gap. The CDR3 is made up of 12 amino acids. Germline V gene lookup returns CDR1 SNHLY and CDR2 FYNNEI. CDR3 residues: CASSETDNEQFF. The DNA for the CDR3 is TGTGCCAGCAGTGAAACGGACAATGAGCAGTTCTTC.

The chain couples TRBV6-5 to TRBJ1-6, with a tentative D call TRBD1 (6 bases). Trimming took off 6 bases at V and 10 bases at J, with 10 bases between the two ends. CDR3 size: 12 residues. Germline V lookup: CDR1 MNHEY, CDR2 SVGAGI. The CDR3 sequence is CASRLRGSPLHF. The DNA of the CDR3 is TGTGCCAGCAGGCTCAGGGGATCACCCCTCCACTTT.

The chain has TRBV10-1 and TRBJ2-3, with D possibly being TRBD1 (5 bases). CDR1 and CDR2 from the germline V gene are WNHNN and SYGVQD (reference sequence). Trimming took 0 bases from V and 5 from J, leaving 12 bases between them. CDR3 size: 15 residues. This CDR3 reads CASSESGRVGDTQYF. The DNA for the CDR3 is TGCGCCAGCAGTGAGTCAGGCAGGGTAGGAGATACGCAGTATTTT.

CDR3 sequence (DNA): TGTGCCAGCAGTCTCCAACCTCTACAGTACTTCTATGGCTACACCTTC. It specifies CASSLQPLQYFYGYTF. The rearrangement links TRBV27 to TRBJ1-2; D uncertain. Trimming cost V 5 bases and J 4 bases, with 20 bases left between them. CDR1 is MNHEY and CDR2 is SMNVEV in the germline V gene (reference sequence). CDR3 length: 16 amino acids.